This T cell receptor beta chain was identified in a study of PD-L1 blockade in urothelial cancer. For the study at large: Males with bladder-origin urothelial cancer constituted about 85% of the 29 patients.

In this sample, this clone turned up once. The V end lost 5 bases, the J end lost 4 bases, and 12 bases lay between the germline ends. CDR1 and CDR2 (germline): MNHEY, SMNVEV (reference sequence). This CDR3 contains 14 residues. Time point defined: peripheral blood 6 weeks after treatment start. Urothelial carcinoma, locally advanced or metastatic, affected the patients. Produced via immunoSEQ multiplex PCR; TCRdb's table is partial and in-frame only. The sample shows fewer than 50,000 clones, more than 80% of them seen only once. Sequences were derived from PBMCs, sampled around atezolizumab (anti-PD-L1) treatment. The origin of this receptor is a man between 65 and 79 years old with urothelial cancer. V is TRBV27 and J is TRBJ2-1; a possible D gene is TRBD1 (5 bases). The chain's CDR3 is CASSDRTLYNEQFF. Written as DNA, the CDR3 is TGTGCCAGCAGTGATAGGACACTATACAATGAGCAGTTCTTC.